This TCR beta chain appears in the sequencing data of a study of PD-1 blockade in classical Hodgkin lymphoma. Time point described: cycle 4 day 1 (C4D1), after 6 weeks of nivolumab. Every patient had relapsed following autologous stem cell transplantation, and cohorts differed in brentuximab vedotin exposure. After thawing, PBMCs were subjected to magnetic negative selection to isolate CD8+ T cells. Profiling relied on immunoSEQ multiplex PCR, and the TCRdb table lists in-frame clones only, not all of them. Found here are 2,500 to 3,500 clones, around 70% of them singletons; the top ten hold less than 25%. This CDR3 spans 15 amino acids. Trimming took off 7 bases at V and 5 bases at J, with 20 bases between the two ends. From germline, CDR1 is MDHEN and CDR2 SYDVKM.

The receptor was isolated from a human donor with classical Hodgkin lymphoma. The V gene is TRBV28, the J gene TRBJ2-5, with a weak D call TRBD2 (7 bases). Source: CD8+ T cells from blood, taken before the fourth cycle of nivolumab. This CDR3 is CASNLRGAYMETQYF. The CDR3 DNA reads TGTGCCAGCAACCTCCGGGGGGCATACATGGAGACCCAGTACTTC.